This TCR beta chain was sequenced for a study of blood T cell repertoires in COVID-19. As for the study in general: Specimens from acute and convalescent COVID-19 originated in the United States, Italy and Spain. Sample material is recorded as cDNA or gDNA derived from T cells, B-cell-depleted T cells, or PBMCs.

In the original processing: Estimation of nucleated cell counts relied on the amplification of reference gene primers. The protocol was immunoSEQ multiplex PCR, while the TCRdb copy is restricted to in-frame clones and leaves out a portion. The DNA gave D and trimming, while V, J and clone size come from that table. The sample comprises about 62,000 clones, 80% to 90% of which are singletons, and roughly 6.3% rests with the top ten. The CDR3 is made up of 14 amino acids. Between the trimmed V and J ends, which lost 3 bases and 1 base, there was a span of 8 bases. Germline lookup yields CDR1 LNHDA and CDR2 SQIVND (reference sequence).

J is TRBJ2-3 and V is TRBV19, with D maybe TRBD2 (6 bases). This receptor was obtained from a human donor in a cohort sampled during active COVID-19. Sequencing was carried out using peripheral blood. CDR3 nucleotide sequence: TGTGCCAGTAGTATCGGGGAGGGCACAGATACGCAGTATTTT. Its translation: CASSIGEGTDTQYF.